This T cell receptor beta chain was recorded in a study of Tregs in tolerant kidney transplant recipients. Unstimulated regulatory T cells (CD4+CD25+CD127-), CD4+CD25- non-regulatory cells, CD4 and CD8 cells were FACS-sorted from thawed PBMCs. Data came from immunoSEQ multiplex PCR; TCRdb stores just in-frame clones and leaves some out. Among roughly 68,000 clones listed, about 83% were seen once. Remarks on this clone: The target antigen is unknown.

Regarding the study as a whole: Tregs expanded with activated donor B cells seemed most donor-specific. Few patients were studied, so findings need validation in larger groups.

CDR1 is SGHNT and CDR2 is YYREEE in the germline V gene (reference sequence). V lost 4 bases to trimming and J lost 2 bases; unmatched junction nucleotides: 12. This CDR3 contains 17 residues. The sequenced sample consisted of CD4+ T cells from blood. V is TRBV5-4 and J is TRBJ2-7; 10 bases are a match to TRBD2. The TCR was taken from a human donor in good health. The CDR3 is CASSPPAGTSATYEQYF. In DNA form, the CDR3 reads TGTGCCAGCAGCCCACCTGCTGGGACTAGCGCTACCTACGAGCAGTACTTC.